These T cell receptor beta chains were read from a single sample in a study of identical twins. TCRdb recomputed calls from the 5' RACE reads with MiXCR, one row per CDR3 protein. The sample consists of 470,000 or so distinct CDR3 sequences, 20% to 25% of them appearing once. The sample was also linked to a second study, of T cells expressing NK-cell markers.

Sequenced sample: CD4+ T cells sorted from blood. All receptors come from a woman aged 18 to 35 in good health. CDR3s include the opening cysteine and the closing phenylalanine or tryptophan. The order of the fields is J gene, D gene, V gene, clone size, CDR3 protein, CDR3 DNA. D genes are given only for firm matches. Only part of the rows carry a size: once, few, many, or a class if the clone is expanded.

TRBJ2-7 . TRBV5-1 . CASGEVSSYEQYF TGCGCCAGCGGTGAGGTCAGTTCCTACGAGCAGTACTTC
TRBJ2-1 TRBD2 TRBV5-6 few CASSLLPQTSGRIGEQFF TGTGCCAGCAGCTTACTCCCCCAAACTAGCGGGAGGATCGGTGAGCAGTTCTTC
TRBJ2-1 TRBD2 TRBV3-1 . CASSNGGASSYNEQFF TGTGCCAGCAGCAACGGGGGGGCCAGCTCCTACAATGAGCAGTTCTTC
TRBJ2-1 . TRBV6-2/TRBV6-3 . CASSNRASDYNEQFF TGTGCCAGCAGTAACAGGGCTTCCGATTACAATGAGCAGTTCTTC
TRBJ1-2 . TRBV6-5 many CASSYSHRVYGYTF TGTGCCAGCAGTTACTCGCACAGGGTCTATGGCTACACCTTC
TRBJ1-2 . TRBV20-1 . CSARGQIYGYTF TGCAGTGCTAGGGGCCAGATCTATGGCTACACCTTC
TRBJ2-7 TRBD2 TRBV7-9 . CASSLKGLAANYEQYF TGTGCCAGCAGCTTAAAGGGTCTAGCGGCCAACTACGAGCAGTACTTC
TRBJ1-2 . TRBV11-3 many CASSPRTRHNYGYTF TGTGCCAGCAGCCCTCGGACAAGGCACAACTATGGCTACACCTTC
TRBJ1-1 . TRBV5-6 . CASSSPTDLNTEAFF TGTGCCAGCAGCTCACCGACAGACCTTAACACTGAAGCTTTCTTT
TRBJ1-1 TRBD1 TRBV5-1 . CASSMDRGQITEAFF TGCGCCAGCAGCATGGACAGGGGGCAGATAACTGAAGCTTTCTTT
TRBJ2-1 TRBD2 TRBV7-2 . CASSLAAGDHNEQFF TGTGCCAGCAGCTTGGCAGCGGGAGACCACAATGAGCAGTTCTTC
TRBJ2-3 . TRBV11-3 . CASTGTSSTDTQYF TGTGCCAGCACAGGGACTTCTAGCACAGATACGCAGTATTTT
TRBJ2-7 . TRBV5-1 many CASSLGPIDEQYF TGCGCCAGCAGCTTGGGACCGATTGACGAGCAGTACTTC
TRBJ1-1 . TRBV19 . CASSPREGRKAFF TGTGCCAGTAGTCCCAGAGAGGGGAGGAAAGCTTTCTTT
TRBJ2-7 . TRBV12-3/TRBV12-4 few CASTYLGGEQYF TGTGCCAGCACCTACCTGGGGGGCGAGCAGTACTTC
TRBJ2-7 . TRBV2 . CASSEVVRQGNEQYF TGTGCCAGCAGTGAGGTAGTACGGCAGGGCAACGAGCAGTACTTC
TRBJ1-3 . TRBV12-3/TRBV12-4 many CASSVQSGNTIYF TGTGCCAGCAGTGTTCAATCTGGAAACACCATATATTTT
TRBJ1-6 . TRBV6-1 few CASSPYQGRNSPLHF TGTGCCAGCAGCCCGTATCAGGGTCGCAATTCACCCCTCCACTTT
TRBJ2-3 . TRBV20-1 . CSAFWGDTQYF TGCAGTGCTTTCTGGGGAGATACGCAGTATTTT
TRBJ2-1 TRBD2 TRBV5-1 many CASSPGTSGNEQFF TGCGCCAGCAGCCCCGGGACTAGCGGCAATGAGCAGTTCTTC
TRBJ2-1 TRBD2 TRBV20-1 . CSAPDGSGRDPSNEQFF TGCAGTGCTCCCGACGGTAGCGGGAGGGATCCGAGTAATGAGCAGTTCTTC
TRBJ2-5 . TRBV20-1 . CSCTGGGKETQYF TGCAGTTGCACAGGAGGCGGAAAAGAGACCCAGTACTTC
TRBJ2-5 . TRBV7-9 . CASSLDGTGTQYF TGTGCCAGCAGCTTAGATGGGACTGGGACCCAGTACTTC